Below, one T cell receptor beta chain is given with its context. Sequenced material consisted of expressed TCRB transcripts (all of the isolated RNA was reverse transcribed). Assay: immunoSEQ multiplex PCR; the TCRdb copy retains only in-frame clones and omits some. The profile covers 300,000 to 350,000 clones, with 13% to 15% appearing a single time and about 6.7% taken by the ten largest. The data were obtained in a study of beta chain features in type 1 diabetes. The CDR3 is 13 residues long. In germline, CDR1 is MNHNS, CDR2 SASEGT. V lost 6 bases, J lost 4 bases, and 7 bases lay in between. Each of the CD4+ naive, central memory, regulatory and stem cell-like memory populations was sorted via CD45RO/CCR7/CD25/CD127/CD95/CD27.

This sequence originates from a man younger than 40 in good health. V and J are TRBV6-1 and TRBJ2-6; D unresolved. Sequenced input: central memory CD4+ T cells from blood. The CDR3 protein is CASSSTGANVLTF. The CDR3 DNA sequence: TGTGCCAGCAGCAGTACCGGGGCCAACGTCCTGACTTTC.